The TCR beta chain under discussion was sequenced for a study of early T cells in non-severe SARS-CoV-2 infection. Study-wide context: Sequencing input comprised bulk RNA from unsorted whole blood; chain pairing was not available.

Worth noting for this clonotype: Its specificity is unknown.

Germline values: CDR1 DFQATT, CDR2 SNEGSKA (reference sequence). Trimming pared 0 bases from V and 3 bases from J, leaving 12 bases between. CDR3 length: 14 residues. Unique molecular identifiers were attached to individual cDNA molecules. MiXCR, applied by TCRdb to the 5' RACE reads, yields one record per CDR3 protein. The data show tens of thousands of distinct CDR3 sequences, more than 9% seen once. Study observations and caveats: Reliance on VDJdb matching favored anti-spike CD8 responses; private and CD4 specificities were missed.

This receptor was obtained from an adult who was a healthcare worker with PCR-confirmed SARS-CoV-2 infection or an uninfected control (not recorded which). The chain carries TRBV20-1 and TRBJ2-7; D is unclear. The material sequenced was whole blood, taken at baseline. Here the CDR3 DNA reads TGCAGTGCTAGAGATAGCTTCTCCGACTACGAGCAGTACTTC. Translation gives CSARDSFSDYEQYF.